This T cell receptor beta chain was sequenced for a study of shared T cell receptors in the human thymus. The method was immunoSEQ multiplex PCR; TCRdb's version includes in-frame clones alone and lacks a portion of them. The sample has about 660,000 clones; 87% are singletons. Concerning this clone itself: Additional DNA sequences in this sample encode the identical CDR3.

This same sample was also part of a study on human thymus T cells. According to that study: Resections from corrective heart surgery provided thymus tissue. An apparent bias in V and J gene usage was seen in thymic and blood repertoires.

The sequence was obtained from a boy younger than two with a congenital heart defect. Sequencing was carried out using thymocytes.

In DNA form, the CDR3 reads TGTGCCAGCAGTCCTCGGACAGGCTCCTACGAGCAGTACTTC. This encodes CASSPRTGSYEQYF. This sequence joins TRBV28 and TRBJ2-7, with 7 bases matching TRBD1. Germline-derived CDR1 and CDR2 are MDHEN and SYDVKM. CDR3 length equals 14 residues. Trimming took 5 bases from V and 0 from J; bases not matched to a gene: 4.